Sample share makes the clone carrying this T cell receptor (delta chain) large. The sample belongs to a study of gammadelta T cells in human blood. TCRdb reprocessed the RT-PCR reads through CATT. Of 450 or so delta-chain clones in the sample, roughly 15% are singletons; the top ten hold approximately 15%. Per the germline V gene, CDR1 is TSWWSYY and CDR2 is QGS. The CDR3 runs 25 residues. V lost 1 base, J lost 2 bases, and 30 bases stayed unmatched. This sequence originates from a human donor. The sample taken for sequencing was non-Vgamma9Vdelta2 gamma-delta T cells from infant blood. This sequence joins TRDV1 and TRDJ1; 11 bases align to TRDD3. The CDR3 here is CALGEPYRPLDGVILGDKSTDKLIF. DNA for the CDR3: TGTGCTCTTGGGGAACCCTATCGGCCCCTCGACGGGGTTATACTGGGGGATAAAAGTACCGATAAACTCATCTTT.